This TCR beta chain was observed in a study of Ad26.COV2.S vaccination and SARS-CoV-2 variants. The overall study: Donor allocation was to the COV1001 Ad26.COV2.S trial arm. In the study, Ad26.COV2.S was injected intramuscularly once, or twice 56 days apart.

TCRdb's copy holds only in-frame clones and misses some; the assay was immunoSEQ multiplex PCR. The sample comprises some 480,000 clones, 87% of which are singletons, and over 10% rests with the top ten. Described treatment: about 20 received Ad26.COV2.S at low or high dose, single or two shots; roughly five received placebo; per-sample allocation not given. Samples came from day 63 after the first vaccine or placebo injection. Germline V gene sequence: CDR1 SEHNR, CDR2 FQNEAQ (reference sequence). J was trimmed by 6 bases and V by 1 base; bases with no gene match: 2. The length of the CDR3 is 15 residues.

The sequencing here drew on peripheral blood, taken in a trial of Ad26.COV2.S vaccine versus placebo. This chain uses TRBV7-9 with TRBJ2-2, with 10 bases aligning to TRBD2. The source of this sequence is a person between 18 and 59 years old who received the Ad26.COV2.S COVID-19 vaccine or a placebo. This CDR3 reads CASSLGLAGAGELFF. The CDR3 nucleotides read TGTGCCAGCAGCTTAGGGCTAGCGGGAGCCGGGGAGCTGTTTTTT.